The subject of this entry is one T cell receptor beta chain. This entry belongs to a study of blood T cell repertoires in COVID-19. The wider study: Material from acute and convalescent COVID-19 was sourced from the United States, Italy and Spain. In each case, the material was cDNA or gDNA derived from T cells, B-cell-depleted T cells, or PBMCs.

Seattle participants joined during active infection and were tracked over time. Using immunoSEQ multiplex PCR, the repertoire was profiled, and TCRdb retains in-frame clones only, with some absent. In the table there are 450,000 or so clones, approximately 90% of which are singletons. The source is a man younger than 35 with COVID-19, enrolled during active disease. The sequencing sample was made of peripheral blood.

In DNA form, the CDR3 reads TGTGCCAGTACCCTCCAGGGCGCGGGGGGCGAGCAGTACTTC. Translated: CASTLQGAGGEQYF. The J gene is TRBJ2-7, the V gene TRBV19; 8 bases match TRBD2. The CDR3 is made up of 14 amino acids. Germline values: CDR1 LNHDA, CDR2 SQIVND (reference sequence). V dropped 7 bases and J dropped 6; count of bases not matched to a gene: 11.